Below, 30 T cell receptor beta chains from the same sample are listed, as sequenced in a study of tumor-infiltrating lymphocytes in primary liver carcinoma. Priming with a constant-region primer yielded TCR beta cDNA from roughly 490 ng total RNA. A slightly modified ARM-PCR protocol with three nested multiplex PCR rounds produced these TCR beta libraries. A C-beta reverse primer was combined with TRBV1-TRBV30 forward primers in the first two PCR rounds, and each round had around 11 cycles. TCRdb fed the multiplex PCR reads into MiXCR, producing one record per CDR3 protein. The sample yields 320,000 or so distinct CDR3 sequences, over 55% seen once. Unsorted whole blood served as the source of blood RNA, and germline DNA was extracted as well. Sample: peripheral blood. The source is a man aged 35 to 55 with primary liver carcinoma and hepatitis B virus infection.

The chain recombines TRBV4-1 with TRBJ2-1, with D possibly matching TRBD1 (8 bases). The germline gives CDR1 MGHRA, CDR2 YSYEKL. There are 15 residues in the CDR3. V was cut by 2 bases and J by 6 bases, with 14 bases left in between. CDR3 DNA: TGCGCCAGCAGCCAAACAGGGGGGGTAGGCAATGAGCAGTTCTTC. Amino acids: CASSQTGGVGNEQFF.

This clonotype was counted at least ten times. One base away lies a much larger clone, so this may be a sequencing read error. This rearrangement joins TRBV11-2 to TRBJ2-1; 7 bases match TRBD2. The CDR3 has 11 amino acids. Looked up from germline, CDR1 is SGHAT and CDR2 is FQNNGV. CDR3 nucleotides: TGTGCCAGCAGCTTGGGGGGGGAGCAGTCCTTC. It specifies CASSLGGEQSF.

With regard to this clonotype: Because it lacks the conserved phenylalanine or tryptophan at the end, this CDR3 is likely a read error. The chain combines TRBV4-2 with TRBJ2-7; D may be TRBD2 (5 bases). The ends were cut back, 1 base at V and 3 bases at J, with 16 bases in the middle. CDR1 LGHNA and CDR2 YNFKEQ come from the germline V gene. This CDR3 spans 16 amino acids. CDR3 nucleotides: TGTGCCAGCAGCCAAGGAACGGACTCAAAAGTCTACGAGCAGTACTTA. It codes for CASSQGTDSKVYEQYL.

The table lists this clonotype with a few counts. This rearrangement joins TRBV5-1 to TRBJ2-7, with D maybe TRBD1 (7 bases). The CDR3 has 12 residues. V was pared by 3 bases and J by 7 bases, with 11 bases between. Germline V gene data show CDR1 as SGHRS and CDR2 as YFSETQ. The CDR3 region is CASSSQGREQYF. The CDR3 DNA follows: TGCGCCAGCAGCTCACAGGGGAGGGAGCAGTACTTC.

About this clonotype itself: A much larger clone differs from this one at a single base, so this may be a read error. DNA for the CDR3: TGTGCCAGCAGTTTATACAGGACCGAGAACACCGGGGAGCTGTTTTTT. As protein: CASSLYRTENTGELFF. This chain connects TRBV12-3 or TRBV12-4 to TRBJ2-2, with D possibly TRBD1 on 5 matching bases. This CDR3 is built from 16 residues. V lost 2 bases to trimming and J lost 1 base, with 11 bases between them.

This clonotype has a handful of counts. One end of the junction is discordant with germline, which a read error may explain. CDR3 residues: CASSLEVLVGVTGELFF. The CDR3 region has the DNA TGTGCTAGCAGCTTAGAGGTACTAGTGGGAGTAACCGGGGAACTGTTTTTT. This chain joins TRBV11-2 and TRBJ2-2, with D perhaps TRBD2 (5 bases). The germline V gene encodes CDR1 SGHAT and CDR2 FQNNGV. CDR3 size: 17 residues.

As to this clonotype: At one of its ends the junction is not consistent with the germline gene, which may arise from a read error. V usage is TRBV11-2 and J usage is TRBJ2-1; no definite D call. Looked up from germline, CDR1 is SGHAT and CDR2 is FQNNGV. This CDR3 is built from 16 residues. The CDR3 here is CGSSYINPGLHNEQFF. The CDR3 DNA reads TGTGGCAGCAGCTACATCAACCCCGGGCTCCACAATGAGCAGTTCTTC.

This clonotype has a count of ten or more. V gene TRBV6-5 combines with J gene TRBJ2-2; TRBD2 agrees at 11 bases. Losses at the gene ends were 10 bases for V and 6 bases for J; bases not matched to a gene: 13. The CDR3 consists of 16 residues. The germline V gene has CDR1 MNHEY and CDR2 SVGAGI. CDR3 in DNA: TGTGCCACCGCCAACCCCCTAGCGGGAGGACCCGGGGAGCTGTTTTTT. The encoded protein is CATANPLAGGPGELFF.

Details on this clonotype: One junction end does not reproduce the germline sequence, and a read error may be involved. The chain uses TRBV10-3 and TRBJ2-7; D is uncertain. The CDR3 contains 14 residues. Germline V gene data show CDR1 as ENHRY and CDR2 as SYGVKD. The CDR3 sequence is CAISESMQVYEHCF. The CDR3 nucleotides read TGTGCCATCAGTGAGTCGATGCAGGTCTACGAGCATTGCTTC.

The chain has TRBV7-8 and TRBJ1-6; tentative D call: TRBD1 (5 bases). Germline V gene data show CDR1 as SGHVS and CDR2 as FQNEAQ. The CDR3 spans 14 residues. Trimming pared 1 base from V and 5 bases from J, leaving 6 bases between. CDR3 sequence reads: CASSLVRDNSPLHF. The CDR3 region has the DNA TGTGCCAGCAGCTTAGTCAGGGATAATTCACCCCTCCACTTT.

This clonotype was seen a handful of times. A much more abundant neighbour one base away suggests this may be a read error. This sequence joins TRBV14 and TRBJ1-2; no definite D call. Germline V lookup: CDR1 SGHDN, CDR2 FVKESK. The CDR3 consists of 13 residues. CDR3 residues: CTSSLARVGGYTF. CDR3 DNA sequence: TGTACCAGCAGCCTCGCAAGGGTCGGAGGCTACACCTTC.

A word on this clonotype: A much larger clone lies one base from this, so it may be a read error. The J gene is TRBJ2-1, the V gene TRBV12-3 or TRBV12-4, with a weak D call TRBD2 (5 bases). This CDR3 has 16 residues. The CDR3 nucleotides are TGTGCCAGCACTTTATCCCCAGCGGAGATCTACAATGAGCAGTTCTTC. Protein: CASTLSPAEIYNEQFF.

The gene calls are TRBV7-9 and TRBJ1-2, with D possibly being TRBD1 (6 bases). The CDR3 is 13 amino acids. Germline lookup yields CDR1 SEHNR and CDR2 FQNEAQ (reference sequence). V was shortened by 1 base and J by 8 bases, with 11 bases between the two germline ends. Here the CDR3 reads CASSLGQGSGYTF. CDR3 bases: TGTGCCAGCAGCTTAGGGCAGGGGAGCGGCTACACCTTC.

This clonotype was picked up a small number of times. This chain connects TRBV30 to TRBJ2-7; D assignment may be TRBD1 or TRBD2 (5 bases each). The CDR3 length is 12 residues. Germline CDR1 is GTSNPN and CDR2 is SVGIG (reference sequence). Trimming cost V 2 bases and J 5 bases, with 10 bases left between them. The CDR3 loop is CAWSMRGDEQYF. In DNA form, the CDR3 reads TGTGCCTGGAGTATGAGGGGTGACGAGCAGTACTTC.

This clonotype was picked up a small number of times. The gene calls are TRBV6-1 and TRBJ2-7, with 7 bases fitting TRBD1. Losses at the gene ends were 4 bases for V and 3 bases for J; bases not matched to a gene: 3. This CDR3 is built from 13 residues. The V gene's germline CDR1 is MNHNS and CDR2 SASEGT. The CDR3 region is CASSGGQRYEQYF. CDR3 in DNA: TGTGCCAGCAGTGGGGGACAGCGCTACGAGCAGTACTTC.

The CDR3 bases are TGTGCCAGCAGCCCATCAGGGGGCCAGAATGAGCAGTTCTTC. Residues: CASSPSGGQNEQFF. The V call is TRBV7-3, the J call TRBJ2-1; 8 positions agree with TRBD1. Germline trimming cut 5 bases from V and 7 bases from J; bases unmatched to any gene: 7. CDR3 length equals 14 residues. Germline CDR1 and CDR2: SGHTA and FQGTGA.

This clonotype was detected only a few times. Being one base from a much bigger clone, this may be a read error. This sequence joins TRBV6-6 and TRBJ2-5, with TRBD1 as a possible D gene (5 bases). Germline loops: CDR1 MNHNY, CDR2 SVGAGI (reference sequence). The CDR3 has 13 residues. The CDR3 nucleotides are TGTGCCAGCAGTAATACAGGAAAAGAGACCCACTACTTC. Translating it yields CASSNTGKETHYF.

The V and J genes are TRBV5-1 and TRBJ2-1; 8 bases fit TRBD2. Germline values: CDR1 SGHRS, CDR2 YFSETQ. The CDR3 has 16 amino acids. Unmatched junction bases numbered 4, after V lost 0 bases and J lost 2 bases. This CDR3 reads CASSLVGGLAYNEQFF. CDR3 sequence (DNA): TGCGCCAGCAGCTTGGTTGGGGGACTAGCCTACAATGAGCAGTTCTTC.

About this clonotype itself: Possible read error: a much larger clone is one base away. V and J are TRBV11-3 and TRBJ2-3, with D possibly being TRBD1 or TRBD2 (5 bases each). The CDR3 covers 15 residues. Trimming took 5 bases from V and 4 from J, leaving 16 bases between them. The V gene's germline CDR1 is SGHNT and CDR2 YENEEA. The CDR3: CASSPGGGPADTQYF. In DNA, the CDR3 is TGTGCCAGCAGCCCCGGTGGGGGTCCCGCAGATACGCAGTATTTT.

The CDR3: CAGGGWGLGTDTQYF. CDR3 bases: TGTGCCGGTGGTGGTTGGGGGCTGGGCACAGATACGCAGTATTTT. V gene TRBV7-9 combines with J gene TRBJ2-3; a possible D gene is TRBD1 (6 bases). Between the trimmed V and J ends, which lost 11 bases and 1 base, there was a span of 19 bases. Per the germline V gene, CDR1 is SEHNR and CDR2 is FQNEAQ (reference sequence). The CDR3 spans 15 residues.

The chain is built from TRBV4-1 and TRBJ2-1, with TRBD2 identical over 13 bases. Germline loops: CDR1 MGHRA, CDR2 YSYEKL. This CDR3 spans 18 amino acids. Trimming took 2 bases from V and 6 from J; bases not matched to a gene: 10. The CDR3 DNA reads as TGCGCCAGCAGCCAACCAACGGGGACTAGCGGGAAGTGCAATGAGCAGTTCTTC. This sequence encodes CASSQPTGTSGKCNEQFF.

The V gene is TRBV11-2, the J gene TRBJ2-5, with a tentative D call TRBD2 (6 bases). The CDR3 contains 13 residues. The germline gives CDR1 SGHAT, CDR2 FQNNGV. V was trimmed by 5 bases and J by 14 bases, leaving 21 bases between them. CDR3 loop: CASSLREYNEQYF. As DNA, the CDR3 is TGTGCCAGCAGCCTCCGGGAGTACAATGAGCAATACTTC.

V and J are TRBV6-6 and TRBJ1-5, with 8 bases identical to TRBD1. The DNA end is more similar to TRBJ2-3, so the J call may be wrong. Germline V CDR1 and CDR2: MNHNY, SVGAGI (reference sequence). The CDR3 extends over 14 amino acids. This CDR3 reads CASSYDRGNQPQYF. The CDR3, as DNA: TGTGCCAGCAGTTACGACAGGGGCAATCAGCCCCAGTATTTT.

CDR3 loop: CAWSPGQGYEQFF. The CDR3 bases are TGTGCCTGGAGTCCGGGACAGGGGTATGAGCAGTTCTTC. The chain recombines TRBV30 with TRBJ2-1, with TRBD1 matching over 10 bases. J was trimmed by 8 bases and V by 2 bases; bases with no gene match: 3. The CDR3 runs to 13 residues. CDR1 is GTSNPN and CDR2 is SVGIG in the germline V gene (reference sequence). The variable domain in full, completed from reference TRBV30 and TRBJ2-1, reads SQTIHQWPATLVQPVGSPLSLECTVEGTSNPNLYWYRQAAGRGLQLLFYSVGIGQISSEVPQNLSASRPQDRQFILSSKKLLLSDSGFYLCAWSPGQGYEQFFGPGTRLTVL.

For this clonotype: With a much larger clone just one base away, this may be a read error. Here the CDR3 reads CASGTGTASINTDTQYF. DNA for the CDR3: TGTGCCAGCGGTACCGGGACAGCAAGCATCAACACAGATACGCAGTATTTT. The chain has TRBV6-6 and TRBJ2-3; 7 nucleotides agree with TRBD1. The CDR3 is 17 amino acids. Germline CDR1 and CDR2: MNHNY and SVGAGI (reference sequence). Losses at the gene ends were 8 bases for V and 2 bases for J; bases not matched to a gene: 16.

The V call is TRBV5-1, the J call TRBJ2-1; 8 bases agree with TRBD2. From germline, CDR1 is SGHRS and CDR2 YFSETQ. The CDR3 spans 16 residues. With 3 bases clipped from V and 0 bases from J, the junction kept 5 bases outside the gene matches. The CDR3 here is CASSSSSGSSYNEQFF. The CDR3 nucleotides read TGCGCCAGCAGCTCGAGCAGCGGGAGCTCCTACAATGAGCAGTTCTTC.

Ten or more counts support this clonotype. The chain uses TRBV12-3 or TRBV12-4 and TRBJ1-5, with D tentatively TRBD1 (5 bases). Trimming cost V 8 bases and J 1 base, with 18 bases left between them. There are 16 residues in the CDR3. The CDR3 loop is CASAAPFGTSNQPQHF. CDR3 DNA sequence: TGTGCCAGCGCAGCACCATTCGGGACGAGCAATCAGCCCCAGCATTTT.

Ten or more counts support this clonotype. The chain is built from TRBV12-3 or TRBV12-4 and TRBJ2-2, with D possibly matching TRBD2 (6 bases). This CDR3 has 17 amino acids. Trimming left V 7 bases short and J 2 bases short, with 20 bases between. The CDR3 region is CASIEWKGRKNTGELFF. CDR3 nucleotides: TGTGCCAGCATCGAATGGAAAGGGAGGAAAAACACCGGGGAGCTGTTTTTT.

Note on this clonotype: Sequence at one end of the junction differs from germline and may be a read error. The V gene is TRBV12-3 or TRBV12-4, the J gene TRBJ2-7; D is unclear. The CDR3 runs to 12 residues. In DNA form, the CDR3 reads TGTTCCAGCAGACCCGACGGATACGAGCAGTGCTTC. Amino acids: CSSRPDGYEQCF.

To note about this clonotype: This may come from a read error, since a much larger clone is one base off. V gene TRBV4-2 combines with J gene TRBJ2-4; 9 bases map to TRBD2. The CDR3 is 16 residues long. Germline loops: CDR1 LGHNA, CDR2 YNFKEQ. After removal of 4 bases from V and 8 bases from J, the junction contained 12 bases not matched to a gene. CDR3 nucleotide sequence: TGTGCCAGCAGCCTAGAAACCGGGCGGGAGGGGCACATTCAGTACTTC. This codes for CASSLETGREGHIQYF.